This T cell receptor beta chain derives from a study of T cell repertoires in aging, cancer and after chemotherapy. Amplification of TCR beta used genomic DNA extracted from peripheral blood. The CDR3 is 15 residues long. The trim removed 0 bases at V and 7 bases at J, leaving 5 bases unmatched. Germline V gene sequence: CDR1 MNHEY, CDR2 SVGEGT. In this sample, this clonotype turned up a few times. A mixed TRB-A/B primer pool amplified rearranged TRB by multiplex touch-down PCR. TCRdb re-called the multiplex PCR reads through MiXCR, storing one row per CDR3 protein. The sample lists about 4,300 distinct CDR3 sequences; 30% to 45% were seen once.

V usage is TRBV6-2 or TRBV6-3 and J usage is TRBJ2-1, with 8 bases identical to TRBD2. This clonotype was sampled from a human donor with a blood cancer. Sequenced sample: blood. The CDR3 DNA reads as TGTGCCAGCAGTTACTCAACGGGAGGGAGGAATGAGCAGTTCTTC. This sequence encodes CASSYSTGGRNEQFF.